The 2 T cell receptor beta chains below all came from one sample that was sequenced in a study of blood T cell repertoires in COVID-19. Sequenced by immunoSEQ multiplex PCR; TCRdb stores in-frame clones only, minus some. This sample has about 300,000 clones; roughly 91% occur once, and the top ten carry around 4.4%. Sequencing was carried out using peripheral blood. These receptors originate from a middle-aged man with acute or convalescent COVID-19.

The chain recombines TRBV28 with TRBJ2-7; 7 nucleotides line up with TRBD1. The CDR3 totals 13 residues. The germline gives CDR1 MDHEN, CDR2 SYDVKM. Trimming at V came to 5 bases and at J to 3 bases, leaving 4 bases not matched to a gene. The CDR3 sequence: CASSADRLYEQYF. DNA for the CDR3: TGTGCCAGCAGTGCGGACAGGCTCTACGAGCAGTACTTC.

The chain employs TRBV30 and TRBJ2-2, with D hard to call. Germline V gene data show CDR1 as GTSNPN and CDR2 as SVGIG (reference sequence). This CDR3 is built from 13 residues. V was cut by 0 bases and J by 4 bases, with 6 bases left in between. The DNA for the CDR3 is TGTGCCTGGAGTGTACAGTCCACCGGGGAGCTGTTTTTT. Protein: CAWSVQSTGELFF.